This entry describes one TCR beta chain. As yet, its antigen is unknown. This specimen belongs to a study of graft-versus-host responses after intestinal transplantation. Across the whole study: Multivisceral, liver-intestinal, or isolated intestinal transplants were performed in recipients. Among the recipients, all got anti-thymocyte globulin induction and then tacrolimus and steroids for 2 to 3 years. Study observations and caveats: Maximum circulating GvH clone levels tracked with early post-transplant HvG decreases. Allografts of patients with graft-donor T cell macrochimerism showed high graft-versus-host to host-versus-graft clone ratios.

Only in-frame clones appear in the TCRdb table, and some are missing; sequencing was by immunoSEQ multiplex PCR. The sample yields approximately 100,000 clones, roughly 88% seen once. The CDR3 covers 14 residues. The ends were cut back, 2 bases at V and 6 bases at J, with 11 bases in the middle. The V gene's germline CDR1 is ENHRY and CDR2 SYGVKD. Sequencing was performed on unstimulated CD4+ T cells sorted from spleen or lymph node cells, taken before intestinal transplant. V and J are TRBV10-3 and TRBJ1-5; no clear D gene. The receptor comes from a human donor who received an intestinal transplant. The CDR3 region has the DNA TGTGCCATCAGTGAGGGAGAGGGAAGTCAGCCCCAGCATTTT. As protein: CAISEGEGSQPQHF.